These 6 T cell receptor beta chains were sequenced from one sample in a study of identical twins. TCRdb recomputed calls from the 5' RACE reads with MiXCR, one row per CDR3 protein. This table holds about 790,000 distinct CDR3 sequences, about 18% found once. This sample also appeared in a second study, on T cells expressing NK-cell markers.

The sequencing input was PBMCs. These receptors were obtained from a woman between 18 and 30 years old in good health.

The V and J genes are TRBV9 and TRBJ2-1, with D possibly called TRBD1 or TRBD2 (5 bases each). CDR3 length: 15 amino acids. Trimming cost V 5 bases and J 6 bases, with 18 bases left between them. Looked up from germline, CDR1 is SGDLS and CDR2 is YYNGEE. The CDR3 is CASSEGPLPGNEQFF. CDR3 DNA sequence: TGTGCCAGCAGTGAGGGACCTCTTCCGGGCAATGAGCAGTTCTTC.

This chain links TRBV12-3 or TRBV12-4 with TRBJ2-3, with 7 positions matching TRBD2. This CDR3 spans 15 amino acids. The ends lost 4 bases at V and 0 bases at J; junction bases unmatched: 4. In DNA, the CDR3 is TGTGCCAGCAGTTCCGGGGGGTTTAGCACAGATACGCAGTATTTT. Translation gives CASSSGGFSTDTQYF.

This clonotype has more than one count but fewer than ten. The V call is TRBV27, the J call TRBJ2-7; 9 nucleotides align to TRBD2. V was pared by 10 bases and J by 4 bases, with 14 bases of the junction left unmatched. Germline lookup yields CDR1 MNHEY and CDR2 SMNVEV (reference sequence). The CDR3 totals 15 residues. DNA of the CDR3: TGTGCCACCAGAATAACCGGGACTAGCATGTACGAGCAGTACTTC. It codes for CATRITGTSMYEQYF.

J is TRBJ2-1 and V is TRBV6-2 or TRBV6-3; 8 nucleotides align to TRBD1. The CDR3 extends over 15 amino acids. J lost 6 bases, V lost 5 bases, and 9 bases had no gene match. In germline, CDR1 is MNHEY, CDR2 SVGEGT. As DNA, the CDR3 is TGTGCCAGCAGTCCTTCGGGGACAGGACTCAATGAGCAGTTCTTC. The encoded protein is CASSPSGTGLNEQFF.

The table lists this clonotype with a few counts. The chain carries TRBV3-1 and TRBJ1-2; 8 bases align to TRBD1. The CDR3 contains 14 residues. V lost 4 bases and J lost 4; bases outside the gene matches: 5. Germline V gene lookup returns CDR1 LGHDT and CDR2 YNNKEL (reference sequence). CDR3 coding DNA: TGTGCCAGCAGCCTGGACAGGGTATCCTATGGCTACACCTTC. Translating it yields CASSLDRVSYGYTF.

This chain connects TRBV12-3 or TRBV12-4 to TRBJ2-7; no reliable D call. The V and J ends lost 0 bases and 1 base respectively, with 13 bases between them. The CDR3 spans 16 residues. Here the CDR3 DNA reads TGTGCCAGCAGTTTAGCGCGATCTAGTAGGTCCTACGAGCAGTACTTC. It specifies CASSLARSSRSYEQYF.